The source of this TCR beta chain is a study of post-analysis software for immune sequencing data. Across the study: Relapsing-remitting, secondary progressive and progressive-relapsing multiple sclerosis courses were included. General study points: Significantly decreased normalized Chao1 diversity was recorded for multiple sclerosis patients relative to controls. Same-batch samples co-clustered strongly by F measure.

Researchers reported that TCR beta cDNA libraries carried unique molecular identifiers. Around 460,000 cDNA molecules came from around 1 to 9.1 million T cells. Each CDR3 protein is one row after TCRdb ran MiXCR on the PCR reads. The sample records 820,000 or so distinct CDR3 sequences, approximately 53% being singletons. This clonotype was found a few times. Its antigen is still unknown. The sample comprised blood. This receptor was obtained from a girl under 18 with multiple sclerosis.

In DNA form, the CDR3 reads TGCGCCAGCAGCTTGGATGGGGGATCCATATCACCCCTCCACTTT. It specifies CASSLDGGSISPLHF. The chain carries TRBV5-1 and TRBJ1-6; D perhaps matches TRBD1 (5 bases). Germline-derived CDR1 and CDR2 are SGHRS and YFSETQ. The CDR3 sequence is 15 residues long. V was shortened by 0 bases and J by 10 bases, with 14 bases between the two germline ends.